The 6 T cell receptor beta chains below were found in one sample sequenced in a study of T cell changes during pregnancy in multiple sclerosis (dated by TCRdb to 2018 to 2020). To prepare the library, the immunoSEQ multiplex PCR assay was applied. TCRdb took over this immuneACCESS table, retaining in-frame rearrangements with V and J assigned. Such tables are incomplete; in checked studies, under half of the missing clones stem from an unresolved V gene, and the remainder is unexplained. Here the sample has tens of thousands of clones; more than 90% occur a single time. Together, the top ten hold 1.5% to 1.9% of the sample. The material was peripheral blood, obtained in the first trimester of pregnancy. The receptors here all came from a female donor with multiple sclerosis, enrolled in a pregnancy study.

The rearrangement joins TRBV7-9 to TRBJ2-4; 7 positions agree with TRBD2. This CDR3 has 17 amino acids. Per germline, CDR1 SEHNR and CDR2 FQNEAQ (reference sequence). Trimming at V came to 1 base and at J to 8 bases, leaving 14 bases not matched to a gene. CDR3 coding DNA: TGTGCCAGCAGCTTAGTTGTGTCCTGGGGGGGTGGGCACATTCAGTACTTC. It translates to CASSLVVSWGGGHIQYF.

This clone appeared once. This chain connects TRBV27 to TRBJ2-7; TRBD1 aligns across 10 bases. The ends lost 6 bases at V and 5 bases at J; junction bases unmatched: 7. The CDR3 sequence is 14 residues long. Germline CDR1 MNHEY, CDR2 SMNVEV (reference sequence). The CDR3 DNA reads TGTGCCAGCAGCCGGGGACAGGGGTTCCACGAGCAGTACTTC. Translated, it gives CASSRGQGFHEQYF.

The genes are TRBV6-1 and TRBJ2-7; 13 nucleotides agree with TRBD2. The V gene end was trimmed by 11 bases and the J gene end by 3 bases; junction bases not matched to a gene: 4. CDR3 length: 13 residues. CDR1 and CDR2 from the germline V gene are MNHNS and SASEGT. The CDR3 here is CAVRTSGSYEQYF. The CDR3 DNA sequence: TGTGCCGTTCGGACTAGCGGGAGCTACGAGCAGTACTTC.

This chain connects TRBV2 to TRBJ1-1; tentatively, D is TRBD1 (5 bases). V lost 3 bases and J lost 2, with 10 bases in between. The CDR3 spans 14 residues. Looked up from germline, CDR1 is SNHLY and CDR2 is FYNNEI. This CDR3 is CASSEGQLNTEAFF. Here the CDR3 DNA reads TGTGCCAGCAGTGAGGGGCAGCTAAACACTGAAGCTTTCTTT. The whole variable domain, filled in from reference TRBV2 and TRBJ1-1, reads EPEVTQTPSHQVTQMGQEVILRCVPISNHLYFYWYRQILGQKVEFLVSFYNNEISEKSEIFDDQFSVERPDGSNFTLKIRSTKLEDSAMYFCASSEGQLNTEAFFGQGTRLTVV.

This clone was observed a single time. The V and J genes are TRBV5-8 and TRBJ2-1, with a tentative D call TRBD2 (5 bases). The V gene's germline CDR1 is SGHTS and CDR2 YDEGEE. The CDR3 spans 12 residues. Trimming stripped 0 bases from V and 9 bases from J, with 7 bases between. The CDR3 DNA sequence: TGTGCCAGCAGCTTGGTGGCGGGTGAGCAGTTCTTC. Its translation: CASSLVAGEQFF.

The J gene is TRBJ1-1, the V gene TRBV7-9; D perhaps matches TRBD1 (5 bases). CDR1 SEHNR and CDR2 FQNEAQ come from the germline V gene (reference sequence). The CDR3 consists of 15 residues. Between the trimmed V and J ends, which lost 0 bases and 11 bases, there was a span of 19 bases. This CDR3 is CASSLAPTVAGGAFF. In DNA, the CDR3 is TGTGCCAGCAGCTTAGCCCCGACAGTTGCGGGGGGGGCTTTCTTT. Using reference TRBV7-9 and TRBJ1-1 for the parts outside the CDR3, the full variable domain is DTGVSQNPRHKITKRGQNVTFRCDPISEHNRLYWYRQTLGQGPEFLTYFQNEAQLEKSRLLSDRFSAERPKGSFSTLEIQRTEQGDSAMYLCASSLAPTVAGGAFFGQGTRLTVV.